This is a list of T cell receptor beta chains from one sample in a study of shared clonotypes between healthy human individuals. The protocol was immunoSEQ multiplex PCR, while the TCRdb copy is restricted to in-frame clones and leaves out a portion. The sample carries approximately 740,000 clones, roughly 92% recorded once. Sequenced material: naive CD8+ T cells sorted from blood. These receptors all stem from a man aged 30 to 39 in good health. CDR3s include the opening cysteine and the closing phenylalanine or tryptophan. D genes are given only for firm matches.

d_gene | j_gene | v_gene | CDR3nt | CDR3aa
. | TRBJ2-1 | TRBV4-1 | TGCGCCAGCAAAACTGGAGCGGCGCCCTACAATGAGCAGTTCTTC | CASKTGAAPYNEQFF
. | TRBJ2-1 | TRBV2 | TGTGCCAGCAGTGTGTGGGCCAGGGCAGAGAATGAGCAGTTCTTC | CASSVWARAENEQFF
. | TRBJ2-7 | TRBV6-1 | TGTGCCAGCAGTGACTGGGGGCCCTCCTACGAGCAGTACTTC | CASSDWGPSYEQYF
TRBD2 | TRBJ2-7 | TRBV7-9 | TGTGCCAGCAGCCCGGGAGGCCACTACGAGCAGTACTTC | CASSPGGHYEQYF
. | TRBJ2-1 | TRBV27 | TGTGCCAGCAGTTTTACAGGATACAATGAGCAGTTCTTC | CASSFTGYNEQFF
. | TRBJ1-5 | TRBV7-2 | TGTGCCAGCAGCTGGACATCGAGCAATCAGCCCCAGCATTTT | CASSWTSSNQPQHF
TRBD2 | TRBJ2-5 | TRBV10-3 | TGTGCCATCGGTACTAGCGGGAGGACCAGCCAAGAGACCCAGTACTTC | CAIGTSGRTSQETQYF
TRBD1 | TRBJ2-7 | TRBV7-2 | TGTGCCAGCAGCTTACGGACAGGGCTAATGGTCGAGCAGTACTTC | CASSLRTGLMVEQYF
. | TRBJ2-5 | TRBV4-1 | TGCGCCAGCAGCCAAGTAAACCAGGATGAGACCCAGTACTTC | CASSQVNQDETQYF
. | TRBJ2-7 | TRBV10-2 | TGCGCCAGCAGTGGGGGGGCCGGGACCAGGTACGAGCAGTACTTC | CASSGGAGTRYEQYF